This T cell receptor beta chain is from a study of siplizumab effects on memory and regulatory T cells. Findings and limits, study-wide: Mappable alloreactive CD4+ clones came from Treg cells more than 55% of the time on average with siplizumab, against 25% to 30% in controls. Researchers could map only a minor fraction of alloreactive clones to unstimulated subsets. Roughly 75-96% of proliferating CD4+ or CD8+ clones lacked a naive or memory phenotype that could be assigned.

This CDR3 contains 17 residues. V dropped 6 bases and J dropped 2 bases, with 20 bases sitting between them. Germline-derived CDR1 and CDR2 are SGDLS and YYNGEE. Around 100,000 TCR templates per sample were assayed. Sequencing was performed with immunoSEQ multiplex PCR; in TCRdb, only in-frame clones are kept and a portion is missing. The repertoire holds around 94,000 clones, with roughly nine tenths as singletons. With respect to this clone: The antigen is undetermined.

Sequencing was done on a sample of CD4+ T cells sorted from blood. The clonotype originates from a human donor in good health. The chain is built from TRBV9 and TRBJ2-2; D not certain. The CDR3 region has the DNA TGTGCCAGCACCCACCTCTCTAGGGTAGTAAACACCGGGGAGCTGTTTTTT. Its protein is CASTHLSRVVNTGELFF.